A selection of T cell receptor beta chains follows, all from one sample in a study of T cell responses to AZD1222 COVID-19 vaccine. Repertoires were generated with immunoSEQ multiplex PCR, while TCRdb's copy carries only in-frame clones and drops some. The table lists 100,000 to 150,000 clones, 90% of them singletons. Material: peripheral blood, obtained on day 0 of AZD1222 vaccination. These receptors all come from an adult in good health. CDR3s include the opening cysteine and the closing phenylalanine or tryptophan. A D gene is named only where the DNA matches it firmly. Not every row has a clone size; where given, it reads once, few, many or a size class.

abundance	d_gene	v_gene	j_gene	CDR3aa	CDR3nt
.	.	TRBV20-1	TRBJ1-6	CSASPPGAYNSPLHF	TGCAGTGCTAGTCCGCCAGGGGCCTATAATTCACCCCTCCACTTT
few	TRBD2	TRBV15	TRBJ2-1	CATSRGTSGNIREQFF	TGTGCCACCAGCAGAGGGACTAGCGGGAACATTCGCGAGCAGTTCTTC
.	.	TRBV19	TRBJ2-4	CASSIANSGGKNAKNIQYF	TGTGCCAGTAGTATAGCAAATAGCGGAGGCAAAAATGCCAAAAACATTCAGTACTTC
.	TRBD1	TRBV2	TRBJ1-2	CASSEGMGTGVGYTF	TGTGCCAGCAGTGAGGGGATGGGGACAGGGGTCGGCTACACCTTC
.	.	TRBV6-4	TRBJ2-7	CASSDRGIHEQYF	TGTGCCAGCAGTGACAGGGGAATCCACGAGCAGTACTTC
.	.	TRBV7-9	TRBJ2-7	CASSTDLAGSYEQYF	TGTGCCAGCAGCACGGACCTGGCGGGCTCTTACGAGCAGTACTTC
.	.	TRBV2	TRBJ2-5	CASSEEGETQYF	TGTGCCAGCAGTGAAGAAGGGGAGACCCAGTACTTC
.	.	TRBV6-6	TRBJ1-1	CASLQGVGTEAFF	TGTGCCAGCCTCCAAGGAGTAGGCACTGAAGCTTTCTTT
.	.	TRBV28	TRBJ2-7	CASSLVRGASYEQYF	TGTGCCAGCAGTTTAGTTCGGGGAGCCAGCTACGAGCAGTACTTC
.	TRBD1	TRBV10-3	TRBJ2-7	CAISQAGTGGYEQYF	TGTGCCATCAGTCAAGCAGGGACAGGGGGGTACGAGCAGTACTTC
.	.	TRBV2	TRBJ1-2	CASSEYSGYTF	TGTGCCAGCAGTGAATATAGTGGCTACACCTTC
.	.	TRBV18	TRBJ2-7	CASSPFVPSGSSYEQYF	TGTGCCAGCTCACCATTCGTCCCCTCGGGGAGCTCCTACGAGCAGTACTTC
.	.	TRBV7-8	TRBJ2-2	CASGTRIANTGELFF	TGTGCCAGTGGGACAAGGATCGCGAACACCGGGGAGCTGTTTTTT
.	.	TRBV5-4	TRBJ2-3	CASSSPSSPTDTQYF	TGTGCCAGCAGCTCACCCTCGAGCCCCACAGATACGCAGTATTTT
.	.	TRBV5-1	TRBJ2-2	CASSLAPGPGTGELFF	TGCGCCAGCAGCTTGGCCCCGGGTCCCGGGACCGGGGAGCTGTTTTTT
.	.	TRBV4-1	TRBJ2-2	CASSQDPISRGYRTGELFF	TGCGCCAGCAGCCAAGATCCGATTAGCCGGGGTTATAGGACCGGGGAGCTGTTTTTT
.	.	TRBV6-2/TRBV6-3	TRBJ2-7	CASSYSPGNEQYF	TGTGCCAGCAGTTACTCCCCCGGAAACGAGCAGTACTTC
.	.	TRBV12-3/TRBV12-4	TRBJ2-3	CASSWQGTDTQYF	TGTGCCAGCAGTTGGCAGGGCACAGATACGCAGTATTTT
.	.	TRBV24-1	TRBJ2-5	CATGVGRQETQYF	TGTGCCACCGGGGTGGGGAGACAAGAGACCCAGTACTTC
.	.	TRBV11-2	TRBJ1-5	CASSLARGGNQPQHF	TGTGCCAGCAGCTTAGCGAGGGGTGGCAATCAGCCCCAGCATTTT
few	TRBD1	TRBV4-2	TRBJ1-5	CASSQEGTGGNQPQHF	TGTGCCAGCAGCCAGGAAGGAACAGGGGGCAATCAGCCCCAGCATTTT
few	.	TRBV30	TRBJ1-3	CAWVYGTGNTIYF	TGTGCCTGGGTTTATGGAACTGGAAACACCATATATTTT
.	.	TRBV24-1	TRBJ1-2	CATSDSPEIGGYTF	TGTGCCACCAGTGATTCCCCGGAAATTGGCGGCTACACCTTC
.	.	TRBV4-1	TRBJ2-7	CASPGAHPQYEQYF	TGCGCCAGCCCGGGGGCCCACCCACAATACGAGCAGTACTTC
.	.	TRBV18	TRBJ1-4	CASSPRMPATNEKLFF	TGTGCCAGCTCACCCCGGATGCCAGCAACGAATGAAAAACTGTTTTTT
.	TRBD2	TRBV13	TRBJ2-1	CASSPSRLAGTTKYNEQFF	TGTGCCAGCAGCCCATCCCGACTAGCGGGAACCACGAAATACAATGAGCAGTTCTTC
.	.	TRBV10-2	TRBJ2-1	CASSVGAVEFEQFF	TGCGCCAGCAGTGTGGGAGCTGTGGAGTTTGAGCAGTTCTTC
.	TRBD2	TRBV7-9	TRBJ2-7	CASSKRETVNEQYF	TGTGCCAGCAGCAAGCGGGAGACTGTAAACGAGCAGTACTTC
once	.	TRBV18	TRBJ2-7	CASSRRGAFDEQYF	TGTGCCAGCTCCCGTCGGGGGGCTTTTGACGAGCAGTACTTC
.	.	TRBV7-2	TRBJ1-6	CASSLSGANSPLHF	TGTGCCAGCAGCTTAAGTGGAGCGAATTCACCCCTCCACTTT
.	.	TRBV12-3/TRBV12-4	TRBJ1-2	CASSFNGEVGYTF	TGTGCCAGCAGTTTCAATGGTGAGGTCGGCTACACCTTC
.	.	TRBV28	TRBJ2-4	CASSLWPGLAKNIQYF	TGTGCCAGCAGTTTATGGCCGGGTTTGGCCAAAAACATTCAGTACTTC
.	TRBD1	TRBV27	TRBJ2-3	CASRLQGGDTQYF	TGTGCCAGCAGACTACAGGGGGGAGATACGCAGTATTTT
.	.	TRBV1	TRBJ2-5	CTSSQARRQRETQYF	TGCACCAGCAGCCAAGCTAGAAGGCAACGGGAGACCCAGTACTTC
.	.	TRBV27	TRBJ1-3	CASSSWVGNTIYF	TGTGCCAGCAGTAGCTGGGTCGGAAACACCATATATTTT
.	TRBD1	TRBV18	TRBJ1-5	CASSVQGMNQPQHF	TGTGCCAGCTCGGTACAGGGGATGAATCAGCCCCAGCATTTT
.	.	TRBV15	TRBJ2-7	CATSREGQAYEQYF	TGTGCCACCAGCAGAGAAGGGCAGGCCTACGAGCAGTACTTC
.	.	TRBV10-3	TRBJ2-5	CATGGGWETQYF	TGTGCCACCGGGGGCGGATGGGAGACCCAGTACTTC
.	TRBD1	TRBV28	TRBJ2-1	CASSFSGTGYNEQFF	TGTGCCAGCAGTTTCTCGGGGACAGGGTACAATGAGCAGTTCTTC
.	.	TRBV2	TRBJ1-2	CASSDWETEYGYTF	TGTGCCAGCAGTGATTGGGAGACGGAGTATGGCTACACCTTC
.	.	TRBV7-2	TRBJ2-7	CASSWSLGVSYEQYF	TGTGCCAGCAGTTGGAGTCTGGGAGTATCCTACGAGCAGTACTTC
few	TRBD1	TRBV6-5	TRBJ1-5	CASSWTGGLQPQHF	TGTGCCAGCAGCTGGACAGGGGGCCTTCAGCCCCAGCATTTT
.	TRBD2	TRBV4-3	TRBJ2-3	CASSCHPGTSGSTDTQYF	TGCGCCAGCAGCTGCCACCCCGGGACTAGCGGGAGCACAGATACGCAGTATTTT
once	TRBD2	TRBV4-1	TRBJ2-1	CASSQAGTSSSYNEQFF	TGCGCCAGCAGCCAGGCCGGGACTAGCAGCTCCTACAATGAGCAGTTCTTC
once	TRBD1	TRBV24-1	TRBJ1-2	CATSDPGQGDYGYTF	TGTGCCACCAGTGACCCGGGACAGGGCGACTATGGCTACACCTTC
.	.	TRBV6-5	TRBJ2-3	CASRPSGSPTDTQYF	TGTGCCAGCAGACCGAGCGGTTCCCCCACAGATACGCAGTATTTT
.	.	TRBV9	TRBJ2-7	CASSVGAGATYEQYF	TGTGCCAGCAGCGTCGGGGCAGGGGCTACCTACGAGCAGTACTTC
few	.	TRBV12-3/TRBV12-4	TRBJ1-4	CASSLVRGRLFF	TGTGCCAGCAGTTTAGTCCGTGGGAGACTGTTTTTT
.	.	TRBV11-2	TRBJ1-3	CASSLEFSGNTIYF	TGTGCCAGCAGCTTGGAGTTCTCTGGAAACACCATATATTTT
.	.	TRBV2	TRBJ2-1	CASSGAGPYNEQFF	TGTGCCAGCAGCGGGGCAGGCCCATATAATGAGCAGTTCTTC
.	.	TRBV15	TRBJ1-4	CATTMGPGLATNEKLFF	TGTGCCACCACCATGGGGCCAGGGCTTGCAACTAATGAAAAACTGTTTTTT
.	TRBD2	TRBV5-8	TRBJ2-1	CASSLGVAGAYNEQFF	TGTGCCAGCAGCTTGGGGGTAGCGGGAGCTTACAATGAGCAGTTCTTC
.	TRBD1	TRBV6-5	TRBJ1-2	CASRDNTGGKYGYTF	TGTGCCAGCAGAGACAACACAGGGGGTAAATATGGCTACACCTTC